The 2 T cell receptor beta chains below come from one sample, sequenced in a study of cytomegalovirus exposure and HLA in healthy donors (dated by TCRdb to 2017 to 2019). To prepare the library, the immunoSEQ multiplex PCR assay was applied. For the multiplex PCR, a mixture combining 60 forward primers for TCR Vbeta segments and 13 reverse primers for TCR Jbeta segments was used. Here the immuneACCESS table is served through TCRdb, limited to in-frame sequences with V and J called. Missing clones are a known gap in these copies; in checked studies unresolved V genes cover under half, and the rest lacks a known reason. The sample table lists approximately 130,000 clones, around 70% of them with a count of one. The ten most abundant clones make up 2.9% of the sample. The sample was PBMCs. The receptors here all came from a human donor in good health.

This clone came up once. The chain is built from TRBV19 and TRBJ2-6; 7 bases are a match to TRBD1. The V and J ends lost 7 bases and 4 bases, in that order; junction bases with no gene match: 7. CDR1 is LNHDA and CDR2 is SQIVND in the germline V gene (reference sequence). This CDR3 has 15 amino acids. CDR3 DNA sequence: TGTGCCAGTACCATAGGGGGCGCGGGGGCCAACGTCCTGACTTTC. Protein sequence: CASTIGGAGANVLTF.

The chain uses TRBV19 and TRBJ2-5; 14 bases align to TRBD2. In germline, CDR1 is LNHDA, CDR2 SQIVND (reference sequence). The CDR3 is 17 residues long. Trimming removed 4 bases from V and 2 bases from J; junction bases left unmatched: 6. CDR3: CASSKGTSGGRQETQYF. CDR3 DNA: TGTGCCAGTAGTAAAGGGACTAGCGGGGGCCGGCAAGAGACCCAGTACTTC.